The clone carrying this TCR beta chain was observed once. The V end was cut by 4 bases, the J end by 0 bases, with 10 bases between. The CDR3 spans 14 residues. Germline V gene data show CDR1 as LGHDT and CDR2 as YNNKEL (reference sequence). Repertoires were generated with immunoSEQ multiplex PCR, while TCRdb's copy carries only in-frame clones and drops some. The top ten hold about 0.98% of the sample, which has under 200,000 clones, around 86% seen once. This specimen comes from a study of blood T cell repertoires in COVID-19. Study background: Researchers got acute and convalescent COVID-19 samples from the United States, Italy and Spain.

The rearrangement links TRBV3-1 (or the pseudogene TRBV3-2) to TRBJ2-7, with D perhaps matching TRBD2 (6 bases). The specimen sequenced was peripheral blood. This TCR derives from a man younger than 30 with acute or convalescent COVID-19. The CDR3 DNA follows: TGTGCCAGCAGCCGTGGGGGGAACTCCTACGAGCAGTACTTC. It translates to CASSRGGNSYEQYF.